The 3 T cell receptor beta chains below were found in one sample sequenced in a study of immune heterogeneity within non-small cell lung tumors. It was with 32 V and 13 J primers that multiplex PCR amplified TCR beta CDR3. One entry per CDR3 protein results from TCRdb running MiXCR on the multiplex PCR reads. The sample lists under 4,000 distinct CDR3 sequences, around 40% occurring once. Bulk tumor genomic DNA constituted the template, at around 600 ng per sample. The authors collected several far-apart biopsies from each primary tumor during surgery. Undergoing curative surgery were patients whose non-small cell lung cancer was untreated and newly diagnosed. The sequenced material came from lung tumor tissue. The receptors stem from a man aged 55-75 years with non-small cell lung cancer.

This clonotype is classed as medium-sized. The V gene is TRBV27, the J gene TRBJ2-1; weak D call: TRBD1 (5 bases). Germline CDR1 reads MNHEY; CDR2 reads SMNVEV (reference sequence). The V and J ends lost 6 bases and 2 bases respectively, with 11 bases between them. The CDR3 totals 14 residues. DNA for the CDR3: TGTGCCAGCAGCCCAAGGGGCACCTACAATGAGCAGTTCTTC. Protein sequence: CASSPRGTYNEQFF.

On this clonotype: At one end the junction does not follow the germline gene, possibly because of a read error. The chain has TRBV7-7 and TRBJ2-1; possible D gene TRBD1, 6 bases. Germline V gene lookup returns CDR1 SSHAT and CDR2 FNYEAQ (reference sequence). The CDR3 runs to 13 residues. CDR3 sequence reads: CASSTESLGQQFF. The CDR3 DNA follows: TGTGCTAGCAGCACTGAAAGTTTGGGACAACAGTTCTTC.

This clonotype counts as medium-sized (0.01 to 0.1%). The J gene is TRBJ2-3, the V gene TRBV19, with 8 bases fitting TRBD1. The germline CDR1 and CDR2 sequences are LNHDA and SQIVND (reference sequence). The CDR3 has 14 residues. J gave up 1 base and V 3 bases, and 0 bases lay outside the gene matches. Here the CDR3 reads CASSMDRGTDTQYF. The CDR3 DNA follows: TGTGCCAGTAGTATGGACAGGGGCACAGATACGCAGTATTTT.